These 13 T cell receptor beta chains came from one sample sequenced in a study of blood T cell repertoires in COVID-19. Assay used: immunoSEQ multiplex PCR; TCRdb lists only in-frame clones, some missing. Seen here are 150,000 to 200,000 clones, more than 65% observed once, and the top ten hold less than 3%. Sequenced: peripheral blood. The receptors were sampled from a human donor with acute or convalescent COVID-19. The donor label of this sample is uncertain.

The chain carries TRBV30 and TRBJ1-2, with TRBD1 as a possible D gene (6 bases). V lost 0 bases to trimming and J lost 6 bases, with 14 bases between them. The germline V gene encodes CDR1 GTSNPN and CDR2 SVGIG (reference sequence). CDR3 size: 14 residues. Written as DNA, the CDR3 is TGTGCCTGGAGTGTGTTAACAGGGATGAATGGCTACACCTTC. Residues: CAWSVLTGMNGYTF.

The V call is TRBV7-9, the J call TRBJ2-2; D is uncertain. CDR3 length equals 16 residues. V shed 4 bases and J shed 0 bases, with 12 bases lying between them. Per germline, CDR1 SEHNR and CDR2 FQNEAQ (reference sequence). The CDR3, as DNA: TGTGCCAGCAGCTCCCCTCGCTGGCCGAACACCGGGGAGCTGTTTTTT. Encoded protein: CASSSPRWPNTGELFF. The full variable domain, its missing parts supplied by reference TRBV7-9 and TRBJ2-2, is DTGVSQNPRHKITKRGQNVTFRCDPISEHNRLYWYRQTLGQGPEFLTYFQNEAQLEKSRLLSDRFSAERPKGSFSTLEIQRTEQGDSAMYLCASSSPRWPNTGELFFGEGSRLTVL.

This clone appeared a single time. This chain uses TRBV2 with TRBJ1-6; D is perhaps TRBD1 (5 bases). V lost 8 bases, J lost 4 bases, and 9 bases lay in between. Germline loops: CDR1 SNHLY, CDR2 FYNNEI. The CDR3 is 13 residues long. DNA for the CDR3: TGTGCCAGCGGCAGGGAATATAATTCACCCCTCCACTTT. It yields the protein CASGREYNSPLHF.

The sample holds a few counts of this clone. This chain links TRBV6-1 with TRBJ1-3; the D gene is possibly TRBD1 (5 bases). This CDR3 comprises 17 residues. From germline, CDR1 is MNHNS and CDR2 SASEGT. Between the trimmed V and J ends, which lost 3 bases and 1 base, there was a span of 16 bases. CDR3 in DNA: TGTGCCAGCAGTGACCGTGGGGGGGACTCATCTGGAAACACCATATATTTT. Protein: CASSDRGGDSSGNTIYF.

This chain links TRBV7-8 with TRBJ2-7; 8 bases agree with TRBD1. With V trimmed by 6 bases and J by 0 bases, 7 bases remained unmatched. Germline V gene lookup returns CDR1 SGHVS and CDR2 FQNEAQ. This CDR3 region has 15 residues. The CDR3 nucleotides are TGTGCCAGCAGTCTGACAGGGGACACCTCCTACGAGCAGTACTTC. This gives the protein CASSLTGDTSYEQYF.

The chain carries TRBV2 and TRBJ2-6; D is unresolved. This CDR3 is built from 15 residues. Germline CDR1 and CDR2: SNHLY and FYNNEI. The V and J ends lost 8 bases and 2 bases respectively, with 13 bases between them. In DNA form, the CDR3 reads TGTGCCAGCCACGACACCAAGACTGGGGCCAACGTCCTGACTTTC. Encoded protein: CASHDTKTGANVLTF.

This sequence joins TRBV3-1 (or the pseudogene TRBV3-2) and TRBJ2-7; TRBD1 agrees at 10 bases. Germline V gives CDR1 LGHDT, CDR2 YNNKEL (reference sequence). The junction had 5 bases not matched to a gene; V was cut back by 3 bases and J by 0 bases. This CDR3 comprises 16 residues. The CDR3: CASSHRDRGPSYEQYF. In DNA form, the CDR3 reads TGTGCCAGCAGCCATCGGGACAGGGGTCCCTCCTACGAGCAGTACTTC.

The chain couples TRBV5-1 to TRBJ2-2; perhaps TRBD1 as D (5 bases). Per germline, CDR1 SGHRS and CDR2 YFSETQ. V shed 0 bases and J shed 6 bases, with 12 bases lying between them. This CDR3 has 15 amino acids. CDR3 amino acids: CASSLGTLGAGELFF. CDR3 in DNA: TGCGCCAGCAGCTTGGGGACACTCGGAGCCGGGGAGCTGTTTTTT.

Regarding this clone: The junction does not match germline at one end; this may be a read error. The chain joins TRBV7-3 to TRBJ2-3, with TRBD2 matching 7 bases. Germline V gene lookup returns CDR1 SGHTA and CDR2 FQGTGA. The CDR3 loop spans 17 amino acids. CDR3 residues: CASSLTSGRGTANTQYF. In nucleotides, the CDR3 is TGTGCCAGCAGCCTAACCTCGGGGCGGGGGACGGCTAATACGCAGTATTTT.

The genes are TRBV7-6 and TRBJ1-1, with 8 bases that match TRBD1. The CDR3 length is 16 residues. The junction had 11 bases not matched to a gene; V was cut back by 5 bases and J by 3 bases. In germline, CDR1 is SGHVS, CDR2 FNYEAQ. CDR3 loop: CASSRDRGEGDTEAFF. The CDR3 bases are TGTGCCAGCAGCCGAGACAGGGGCGAAGGGGACACTGAAGCTTTCTTT. The variable domain in full, completed from reference TRBV7-6 and TRBJ1-1, reads GAGVSQSPRYKVTKRGQDVALRCDPISGHVSLYWYRQALGQGPEFLTYFNYEAQQDKSGLPNDRFSAERPEGSISTLTIQRTEQRDSAMYRCASSRDRGEGDTEAFFGQGTRLTVV.

Written as DNA, the CDR3 is TGCGCCAGCAGCTCGGGACAGGGTGCAGGTCAGCCCCAGCATTTT. It codes for CASSSGQGAGQPQHF. The chain couples TRBV5-1 to TRBJ1-5; 9 nucleotides agree with TRBD1. After removal of 3 bases from V and 6 bases from J, the junction contained 7 bases not matched to a gene. Germline V gives CDR1 SGHRS, CDR2 YFSETQ. The CDR3 has 15 amino acids.

The genes are TRBV7-3 and TRBJ2-5, with a weak D call TRBD2 (5 bases). CDR3 size: 15 residues. Germline V gives CDR1 SGHTA, CDR2 FQGTGA. V lost 4 bases and J 1 base, leaving 13 bases between the germline ends. The CDR3 reads CASSSGIGLQETQYF. CDR3 DNA: TGTGCCAGCAGCTCCGGTATAGGACTCCAAGAGACCCAGTACTTC.

The chain carries TRBV10-1 and TRBJ2-1; D possibly corresponds to TRBD1 (5 bases). Looked up from germline, CDR1 is WNHNN and CDR2 is SYGVQD (reference sequence). The CDR3 has 15 amino acids. The V end lost 2 bases, the J end lost 4 bases, and 12 bases lay between the germline ends. The CDR3 DNA reads TGCGCCAGCAGTGAGACCAATAGACAGTACAATGAGCAGTTCTTC. Translating it yields CASSETNRQYNEQFF.